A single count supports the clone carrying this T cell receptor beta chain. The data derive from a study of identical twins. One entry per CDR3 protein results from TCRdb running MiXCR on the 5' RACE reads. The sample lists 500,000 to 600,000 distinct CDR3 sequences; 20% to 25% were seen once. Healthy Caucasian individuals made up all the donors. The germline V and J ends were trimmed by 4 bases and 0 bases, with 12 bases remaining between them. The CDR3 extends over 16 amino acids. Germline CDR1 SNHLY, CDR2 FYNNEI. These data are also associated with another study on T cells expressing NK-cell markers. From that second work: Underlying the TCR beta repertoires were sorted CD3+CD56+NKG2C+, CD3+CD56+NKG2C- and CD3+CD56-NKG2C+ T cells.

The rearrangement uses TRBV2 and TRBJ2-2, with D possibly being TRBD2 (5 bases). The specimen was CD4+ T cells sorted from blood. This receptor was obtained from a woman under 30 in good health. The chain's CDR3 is CASSAQRWTNTGELFF. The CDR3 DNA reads TGTGCCAGCAGTGCCCAGCGGTGGACGAACACCGGGGAGCTGTTTTTT. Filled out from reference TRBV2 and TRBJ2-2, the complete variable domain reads EPEVTQTPSHQVTQMGQEVILRCVPISNHLYFYWYRQILGQKVEFLVSFYNNEISEKSEIFDDQFSVERPDGSNFTLKIRSTKLEDSAMYFCASSAQRWTNTGELFFGEGSRLTVL.